Described below is a single T cell receptor (beta chain) sequence and its context. Taking its sample share into account, this clone is large (0.1 to 1%). This clone's antigen is unknown. The read ends 1 residue early relative to the CDR3; the germline J gene fills the gap. The entry originates in a study of PD-L1 blockade in urothelial cancer (dated by TCRdb to the late 2010s). Turning to the overall study: Every patient began therapy in the mid-2010s and was given atezolizumab 1,200 mg intravenously every 3 weeks. Twenty-five of 29 patients were males with bladder-origin urothelial cancer, and about 60% of the 29 reported a prior smoking history. An ECOG performance status of 0 or 1 was recorded for the patients, and 0 to 3 prior chemotherapy regimens had been received by the patients. From tumor samples, the median yield was roughly 1,300 T cells and almost 1,100 unique TCRs, with median clonality of about 0.096 and T cell proportion of almost 0.1. Somatic, immune and clinical correlates of response to PD-L1 blockade with atezolizumab in urothelial cancer were the focus of an exploratory multi-omic analysis. Pretreatment tumor samples, along with matched peripheral blood serially collected before and after atezolizumab treatment, were subjected to TCR sequencing. Progression-free survival longer than 6 months counted as durable clinical benefit, and TCR features were additionally tested against both progression-free and overall survival. In the same patients, whole exome sequencing and RNA sequencing of pretreatment tumors were performed in addition to TCR sequencing. Durable clinical benefit was achieved by nine patients and was not achieved by 20 patients. Under 30 patients had pretreatment blood TCR-seq, 24 had at least one posttreatment blood collection, and 24 had tumor TCR-seq. Five patients were excluded from tumor TCR analyses because tumors from two patients failed quality control and three patients had no tumor available. What the study reported, not specific to this receptor: Among patients with durable benefit, tumor-associated TCR clones showed greater expansion in peripheral blood 3 weeks after treatment started (n of about 20, p = 0.022). FFPE tumor samples that were not collected immediately before treatment were used, and only one sample per patient was analyzed, so heterogeneity was possibly missed. Small sample size (n ≈ 29) and many exploratory analyses mean the results are intended to be hypothesis-generating. The proportion of tumor-infiltrating T lymphocytes was higher in patients with durable benefit (n of about 25, Mann-Whitney p = 0.047).

Each PCR received spiked-in synthetic TCR analog templates so that absolute template abundance could be estimated from read counts. In FFPE tumors, housekeeping genes were amplified and quantified to estimate usable DNA and calculate T cell fraction. The immunoSEQ assay used bias-controlled V and J gene primers to amplify TCRbeta CDR3 regions from genomic DNA. Sequencing of rearranged TCRbeta segments was done at approximately 20X coverage. Regarding the original processing steps: Sequencing errors were corrected by clustering, and CDR3s were annotated against IMGT so that V, D and J genes could be assigned. Only productive TCRbeta rearrangements were used in downstream analyses, excluding out-of-frame or stop-codon sequences. To compute clonality, Shannon entropy was normalized by the log of the number of unique productive sequences and then subtracted from one. Fisher's exact test with Benjamini-Hochberg correction, using a cutoff of adjusted p below 0.01, was how clones that differed between time points or between blood and tumor were identified. Imported from immuneACCESS, the table was reduced by TCRdb to in-frame sequences with V and J called. These copies leave out some clones; in studies compared against another copy, an unresolved V gene accounts for under half, and the cause of the remainder is not known. That table supplies the V and J calls and clone size; D and trimming were determined from the DNA. The sample has around 300 clones on record, roughly 30% of them singletons. The ten largest clones take up around 15% of the sample.

V loses 0 bases of germline sequence and J loses 8 bases, and the interval between the two ends is 10 bases. The CDR3 goes from the cysteine to the phenylalanine over 13 residues. The CDR3 was read in part: 36 bases, with the frame set at base 1. Looking up the germline V gene yields CDR1 MNHNS and CDR2 SASEGT. In light of the paper, this sample's time point label describes: pretreatment tumor sample. A cohort of 25 to 35 patients with locally advanced or metastatic urothelial carcinoma, treated at Memorial Sloan Kettering on a trial protocol, was included. All tumor tissue used for sequencing was obtained before atezolizumab dosing. The Qiagen DNeasy Blood extraction kit was used to purify genomic DNA from total PBMCs and tumor samples.

This receptor was taken from a man between 65 and 85 years old with urothelial cancer. The starting material was tumor tissue, obtained before atezolizumab (anti-PD-L1) treatment. The rearranged chain carries TRBV6-1 and TRBJ1-2, with TRBD1 as a weak D call on 5 bases. The sequenced CDR3 bases are TGTGCCAGCAGTGAAGCGGCCGACAGAGGCTACACC. Its translation reads: CASSEAADRGYT. The CDR3 in full is CASSEAADRGYTF.